This T cell receptor (beta chain) was profiled in a study of blood T cell repertoires in COVID-19. This clone was counted between two and nine times. Sequence at one end of the junction differs from germline and may be a read error. The CDR3 runs to 15 residues. Germline CDR1 and CDR2: LGHDT and YNNKEL (reference sequence). In the source study's methods: Amplification with reference gene primers provided the estimates of nucleated cell counts. The assay was immunoSEQ multiplex PCR, and TCRdb's table has in-frame clones only and misses some. Clonal size and the V and J genes are those of that table, whereas D and trimming came from the DNA. The data contain around 130,000 clones, 70% to 90% of them singletons. Clinical histories supplied by participants themselves formed the basis of cohort assignment.

The sequence was obtained from a woman aged 45 to 65 who had recovered from COVID-19. Sequencing was done on a sample of PBMCs or T cells enriched from blood (not recorded which). The chain employs TRBV3-1 (or the pseudogene TRBV3-2) and TRBJ1-1, with 9 bases aligning to TRBD1. DNA of the CDR3: TGTGCCAGCAGCCTAGACTCCGGGACAGGGTTTTTTCGTGTCTTT. As protein: CASSLDSGTGFFRVF.